The 20 T cell receptor beta chains below all came from one sample that was sequenced in a study of blood T cell repertoires in COVID-19. Clones were read by immunoSEQ multiplex PCR, and TCRdb kept only the in-frame ones, dropping some. Here the sample spans roughly 370,000 clones, around nine tenths being singletons. The sequencing input was PBMCs or T cells enriched from blood (not recorded which). Receptors originate from a woman in her forties or fifties who had recovered from COVID-19.

V usage is TRBV27 and J usage is TRBJ2-7; TRBD1 agrees at 9 bases. Germline CDR1 is MNHEY and CDR2 is SMNVEV (reference sequence). Trimming took 6 bases from V and 5 from J; bases not matched to a gene: 8. The CDR3 runs to 14 residues. The CDR3 nucleotides read TGTGCCAGCAGCCCGACAGGGGGTTGGGACGAGCAGTACTTC. The encoded protein is CASSPTGGWDEQYF.

V usage is TRBV7-9 and J usage is TRBJ1-2, with D possibly TRBD1 on 5 matching bases. The V gene's germline CDR1 is SEHNR and CDR2 FQNEAQ (reference sequence). The CDR3 has 14 residues. Deletions cut 5 bases from V and 4 bases from J, with 14 bases between. CDR3 residues: CASSRRETVYGYTF. The CDR3 bases are TGTGCCAGCAGCCGTCGGGAGACAGTCTATGGCTACACCTTC.

The gene calls are TRBV6-6 and TRBJ1-1; 7 nucleotides agree with TRBD1. The CDR3 covers 13 residues. Losses at the gene ends were 7 bases for V and 4 bases for J; bases not matched to a gene: 6. In germline, CDR1 is MNHNY, CDR2 SVGAGI (reference sequence). The CDR3 loop is CASTWDRATEAFF. The CDR3 nucleotides read TGTGCCAGCACTTGGGACAGAGCCACTGAAGCTTTCTTT.

In this sample, this clone turned up once. The chain employs TRBV5-1 and TRBJ2-6; possibly TRBD2 for D (6 bases). Trimming removed 3 bases at V and 0 bases at J, with 19 bases between. CDR1 SGHRS and CDR2 YFSETQ come from the germline V gene. There are 19 residues in the CDR3. CDR3 sequence: CASSSPIVTDYSGANVLTF. For the CDR3, the DNA is TGCGCCAGCAGCTCCCCAATCGTAACGGACTACTCTGGGGCCAACGTCCTGACTTTC.

The gene calls are TRBV18 and TRBJ1-3; the D is unclear. CDR1 and CDR2 (germline): KGHSH, LQKENI. Trimming shortened V by 1 base and J by 0 bases, and 13 bases separated the two germline ends. The CDR3 length is 17 residues. In DNA form, the CDR3 reads TGTGCCAGCTCACCACAATATGAGGCCCTCTCTGGAAACACCATATATTTT. Encoded protein: CASSPQYEALSGNTIYF.

The rearrangement joins TRBV20-1 to TRBJ1-1; D is unresolved. The V and J ends lost 5 bases and 9 bases respectively, with 13 bases between them. This CDR3 is built from 11 residues. CDR1 and CDR2 from the germline V gene are DFQATT and SNEGSKA (reference sequence). The CDR3 spells CSARSGSKAFF. CDR3 bases: TGCAGTGCTCGGTCCGGGTCCAAAGCTTTCTTT.

V and J are TRBV7-9 and TRBJ1-1, with 10 bases that match TRBD1. The CDR3 extends over 14 amino acids. The J segment lost 3 bases and the V segment lost 5 bases, leaving 3 bases of the junction unmatched. Germline V lookup: CDR1 SEHNR, CDR2 FQNEAQ (reference sequence). CDR3 DNA sequence: TGTGCCAGCAGCCCGACAGGGGGCGACACTGAAGCTTTCTTT. It yields the protein CASSPTGGDTEAFF.

V usage is TRBV3-1 (or the pseudogene TRBV3-2) and J usage is TRBJ2-1; 11 bases line up with TRBD2. The CDR3 covers 17 residues. Looked up from germline, CDR1 is LGHDT and CDR2 is YNNKEL (reference sequence). Germline trimming cut 4 bases from V and 4 bases from J; bases unmatched to any gene: 9. Here the CDR3 reads CASSPRLTSGAYNEQFF. Written as DNA, the CDR3 is TGTGCCAGCAGCCCACGCCTGACTAGCGGGGCTTACAATGAGCAGTTCTTC.

This chain joins TRBV18 and TRBJ1-2, with D tentatively TRBD1 (5 bases). The CDR3 sequence is 14 residues long. V lost 6 bases and J lost 2, with 13 bases in between. Looked up from germline, CDR1 is KGHSH and CDR2 is LQKENI. CDR3 nucleotides: TGTGCCAGCTCTCAGTCGACAGCAAACTATGGCTACACCTTC. This gives the protein CASSQSTANYGYTF.

This sequence joins TRBV7-2 and TRBJ1-5; the D gene is possibly TRBD1 (6 bases). Germline V gene data show CDR1 as SGHTA and CDR2 as FQGNSA. The CDR3 length is 18 residues. The ends were cut back, 3 bases at V and 0 bases at J, with 18 bases in the middle. The DNA for the CDR3 is TGTGCCAGCAGCTTGTACCTGGCAGGGACAAATAGCAATCAGCCCCAGCATTTT. This codes for CASSLYLAGTNSNQPQHF.

V and J are TRBV3-1 (or the pseudogene TRBV3-2) and TRBJ2-1; TRBD2 agrees at 11 bases. The length of the CDR3 is 18 residues. Trimming took 5 bases from V and 7 from J; bases not matched to a gene: 16. CDR1 and CDR2 from the germline V gene are LGHDT and YNNKEL (reference sequence). This chain's CDR3 is CASSYKFPGLAVVNEQFF. The DNA of the CDR3 is TGTGCCAGCAGCTACAAATTCCCGGGACTAGCGGTAGTTAATGAGCAGTTCTTC.

This rearrangement joins TRBV7-2 to TRBJ2-1; 10 nucleotides match TRBD2. The CDR3 has 12 amino acids. Germline V gene data show CDR1 as SGHTA and CDR2 as FQGNSA. Trimming cost V 5 bases and J 12 bases; bases outside gene matches: 4. The CDR3 DNA reads TGTGCCAGCAGCCCCGGACTAGCGGTGCAGTTCTTC. Translated: CASSPGLAVQFF.

This chain links TRBV30 with TRBJ1-3, with D perhaps TRBD1 (5 bases). Germline-derived CDR1 and CDR2 are GTSNPN and SVGIG (reference sequence). Trimming took 7 bases from V and 4 from J, leaving 14 bases between them. This CDR3 spans 13 amino acids. DNA for the CDR3: TGTGCCTTACCGACAGTTTCAGGAAACACCATATATTTT. It yields the protein CALPTVSGNTIYF.

The rearrangement joins TRBV5-1 to TRBJ2-1, with 7 bases aligning to TRBD2. The CDR3 has 18 residues. CDR1 is SGHRS, CDR2 YFSETQ, per germline. After removal of 0 bases from V and 0 bases from J, the junction contained 9 bases not matched to a gene. The chain's CDR3 is CASSLVGGGSSSYNEQFF. CDR3 bases: TGCGCCAGCAGCTTGGTTGGCGGGGGTTCCTCCTCCTACAATGAGCAGTTCTTC.

V and J are TRBV30 and TRBJ2-7; 9 bases agree with TRBD1. This CDR3 spans 13 amino acids. The V segment lost 5 bases and the J segment 3 bases; nucleotides outside the gene matches: 5. The germline V gene encodes CDR1 GTSNPN and CDR2 SVGIG (reference sequence). CDR3 region: CAWGRTGVYEQYF. The CDR3 nucleotides read TGTGCCTGGGGACGGACAGGGGTCTACGAGCAGTACTTC.

This chain uses TRBV11-2 with TRBJ1-1, with TRBD1 matching over 7 bases. Trimming removed 5 bases from V and 1 base from J; junction bases left unmatched: 4. CDR3 length: 14 residues. Per the germline V gene, CDR1 is SGHAT and CDR2 is FQNNGV. In DNA form, the CDR3 reads TGTGCCAGCAGCCCCGGGACAGCGAACACTGAAGCTTTCTTT. It encodes CASSPGTANTEAFF.

The chain recombines TRBV27 with TRBJ2-3; D is possibly TRBD2 (6 bases). Trimming shortened V by 6 bases and J by 2 bases, and 12 bases separated the two germline ends. CDR1 is MNHEY and CDR2 is SMNVEV in the germline V gene (reference sequence). There are 14 residues in the CDR3. The chain's CDR3 is CASREADYTDTQYF. For the CDR3, the DNA is TGTGCCAGCAGGGAAGCGGACTACACAGATACGCAGTATTTT.

The V call is TRBV2, the J call TRBJ2-3; 9 bases agree with TRBD2. V was pared by 9 bases and J by 0 bases, with 7 bases of the junction left unmatched. Germline CDR1 SNHLY, CDR2 FYNNEI. The CDR3 totals 15 residues. In DNA form, the CDR3 reads TGTGCCAGTGGGATGACTAGCGGTAGCACAGATACGCAGTATTTT. It is translated as CASGMTSGSTDTQYF.

The chain is built from TRBV9 and TRBJ2-1; 9 bases are shared with TRBD2. The V gene's germline CDR1 is SGDLS and CDR2 YYNGEE. Germline trimming cut 0 bases from V and 6 bases from J; bases unmatched to any gene: 10. The CDR3 has 17 amino acids. The CDR3 reads CASSVGASGDLVNEQFF. CDR3 coding DNA: TGTGCCAGCAGCGTAGGGGCTAGCGGGGACCTAGTCAATGAGCAGTTCTTC. Together with reference TRBV9 and TRBJ2-1, the CDR3 gives the full variable domain: DSGVTQTPKHLITATGQRVTLRCSPRSGDLSVYWYQQSLDQGLQFLIQYYNGEERAKGNILERFSAQQFPDLHSELNLSSLELGDSALYFCASSVGASGDLVNEQFFGPGTRLTVL.

The rearrangement uses TRBV19 and TRBJ1-5, with a tentative D call TRBD1 (5 bases). Germline lookup yields CDR1 LNHDA and CDR2 SQIVND (reference sequence). V was clipped by 6 bases and J by 5 bases, with 11 bases between them. The CDR3 totals 13 residues. The chain's CDR3 is CASRNTGDQPQHF. The CDR3 bases are TGTGCCAGTAGGAATACAGGAGATCAGCCCCAGCATTTT.